This TCR beta chain was identified during a study of cytomegalovirus exposure and HLA in healthy donors. Though nominally healthy at sampling, donors likely had unrecorded immune exposures. V dropped 0 bases and J dropped 13; count of bases not matched to a gene: 8. Germline CDR1 and CDR2: SQVTM and ANQGSEA. The CDR3 sequence is 12 residues long. It was with 60 Vbeta and 13 Jbeta primers that the PCR ran. Here immunoSEQ multiplex PCR was the method, and the copy in TCRdb shows in-frame clones only, minus some. The profile covers over 100,000 clones, with around 72% appearing a single time and under 5.5% taken by the ten largest.

The J gene is TRBJ1-2, the V gene TRBV29-1, with 7 bases matching TRBD1. The source of this sequence is a man aged 50 to 60 in good health and CMV-seropositive. Sequenced input: PBMCs. In DNA, the CDR3 is TGCAGCGTTGAAGAGCGGCCAGGGGGAGGCACCTTC. It encodes CSVEERPGGGTF.